Listed here is a single T cell receptor beta chain. Original methodology: It was from reference gene primer amplification that nucleated cell counts were estimated. Profiling relied on immunoSEQ multiplex PCR, and the TCRdb table lists in-frame clones only, not all of them. The DNA was the basis for D and trimming; V, J and clone size are from that table. The profile covers some 180,000 clones, with roughly nine tenths appearing a single time and less than 25% taken by the ten largest. The sample is drawn from a study of blood T cell repertoires in COVID-19. Study-level information: Samples taken during acute and convalescent COVID-19 were collected in the United States, Italy and Spain.

V lost 7 bases to trimming and J lost 3 bases, with 12 bases between them. The CDR3 runs 13 residues. Germline V gives CDR1 SGHTA, CDR2 FQGNSA. The source is a man between 65 and 85 years old with active or convalescent COVID-19. Specimen: peripheral blood. The chain combines TRBV7-2 with TRBJ1-1; D is uncertain. CDR3 DNA: TGTGCCAGCAACCTCCACGGGTACACTGAAGCTTTCTTT. The encoded protein is CASNLHGYTEAFF.